This T cell receptor beta chain was retrieved from a study of OX40 agonist ivuxolimab in advanced cancers. As concerns this clone: Its specificity is not known.

Study-wide points: Dose levels from 0.1 to 3.0 mg/kg saw CD4+ and CD8+ blood T cells expand clonally by week 6.

Method: immunoSEQ multiplex PCR; TCRdb's copy keeps in-frame clones and lacks some. The table lists fewer than 45,000 clones, approximately 80% of them singletons. This receptor was taken from an adult with an advanced solid tumor such as melanoma, head and neck, liver or kidney cancer. This specimen was CD4+ or CD8+ T cells sorted from blood, taken in a trial of the OX40 agonist ivuxolimab.

DNA of the CDR3: TGTGCCAGCAGCTCTGGGGACAGTTCCTATGGCTACACCTTC. It specifies CASSSGDSSYGYTF. The chain links TRBV5-6 to TRBJ1-2; 7 bases align to TRBD1. Germline V gives CDR1 SGHDT, CDR2 YYEEEE. The CDR3 runs 14 residues. V dropped 3 bases and J dropped 4; count of bases not matched to a gene: 6.